This note documents a single TCR beta chain sequence. Its antigen is not known. Clones were sequenced by immunoSEQ multiplex PCR, and TCRdb holds only the in-frame ones, with some missing. This sample yields about 2.4 million clones, of which 93% are seen a single time; around 0.37% belongs to the top ten. These data come from a study of shared clonotypes between healthy human individuals. In the study overall: The plates for each donor numbered three CD4 naive, three CD4 memory, two CD8 naive and one CD8 memory.

Looked up from germline, CDR1 is GTSNPN and CDR2 is SVGIG (reference sequence). The CDR3 loop spans 14 amino acids. V was cut by 1 base and J by 2 bases, with 9 bases left in between. Study-level findings and limits: Compared with clonotypes that all four donors shared, non-shared clonotypes had lower generation probabilities. The sampled material consisted only of blood, and tissue repertoires are likely to differ.

J is TRBJ1-3 and V is TRBV30; no firm D call. Material: naive CD4+ T cells from PBMCs. Subset noted: CD45RA+ positively selected. This clonotype was sampled from a man aged 18-30 years in good health. Some clones in this sample may be carry-over from other donors' samples. The CDR3 DNA reads as TGTGCCTGGAGTGCCGGGAAAACTGGAAACACCATATATTTT. Translated: CAWSAGKTGNTIYF. Filled out from reference TRBV30 and TRBJ1-3, the complete variable domain reads SQTIHQWPATLVQPVGSPLSLECTVEGTSNPNLYWYRQAAGRGLQLLFYSVGIGQISSEVPQNLSASRPQDRQFILSSKKLLLSDSGFYLCAWSAGKTGNTIYFGEGSWLTVV.